Listed below are T cell receptor beta chains from one sample, sequenced in a study of blood T cell repertoires in COVID-19. Produced via immunoSEQ multiplex PCR; TCRdb's table is partial and in-frame only. Of approximately 300,000 clones in the sample, about nine tenths were seen once. Sequencing was carried out using peripheral blood. These receptors originate from a young man with active or convalescent COVID-19. Both conserved end residues are part of each CDR3. Each record gives: J gene, clone size, D gene, V gene, CDR3 DNA, CDR3 protein. A D gene is named only where the DNA matches it firmly. Clone size appears in some rows only: once, few, many, or a class for an expanded clone.

>TRBJ1-5|.|TRBD1|TRBV7-2
TGTGCCAGCAACAAGGACAGGGATAGCAATCAGCCCCAGCATTTT
CASNKDRDSNQPQHF
>TRBJ2-7|.|.|TRBV19
TGTGCCACCTCGCCCGGGGACTCCTACGAGCAGTACTTC
CATSPGDSYEQYF
>TRBJ2-1|.|TRBD2|TRBV19
TGTGCCAGTAGTATTAGCGGGGGGGCCTACAATGAGCAGTTCTTC
CASSISGGAYNEQFF
>TRBJ1-4|few|TRBD1|TRBV7-9
TGTGCCAGCAGCTCGGGACAGGGCGAGGACGAAAAACTGTTTTTT
CASSSGQGEDEKLFF
>TRBJ1-1|few|.|TRBV9
TGTGCCAGCAGCGCCACAGCGGGCACTGAAGCTTTCTTT
CASSATAGTEAFF
>TRBJ2-5|.|.|TRBV5-1
TGCGCCAGCAGCTTGTTTTCGGGGGGCGAAGAGACCCAGTACTTC
CASSLFSGGEETQYF
>TRBJ1-1|once|.|TRBV6-5
TGTGCCAGCAGTCCAACCGGGGAACTGAACACTGAAGCTTTCTTT
CASSPTGELNTEAFF
>TRBJ2-1|.|.|TRBV5-1
TGCGCCAGCAGCTGGGGCCCCCGAACAGGGTTCAATGAGCAGTTCTTC
CASSWGPRTGFNEQFF
>TRBJ1-1|once|TRBD1|TRBV6-5
TGTGCCAGCAGAGAGGACAGGAGGAACACTGAAGCTTTCTTT
CASREDRRNTEAFF
>TRBJ1-2|once|.|TRBV6-5
TGTGCCAGCAGTTACGGGACACCCTATGGCTACACCTTC
CASSYGTPYGYTF
>TRBJ2-7|.|TRBD1|TRBV28
TGTGCCAGCAGTTCCCGGGACAGCAATGCCTACGAGCAGTACTTC
CASSSRDSNAYEQYF
>TRBJ2-7|.|TRBD2|TRBV28
TGTGCCAGCAGGCTCGGACTAGCGGATAACTACGAGCAGTACTTC
CASRLGLADNYEQYF
>TRBJ2-1|few|.|TRBV6-2/TRBV6-3
TGTGCCAGCAACCCAGTCCTAGAGTATGGTGAGCAGTTCTTC
CASNPVLEYGEQFF
>TRBJ2-2|.|TRBD2|TRBV6-1
TGTGCCAGCAGTGGCTGGACTAGCGGGAGCGTCGGCGGGGAGCTGTTTTTT
CASSGWTSGSVGGELFF
>TRBJ1-2|.|.|TRBV6-6
TGTGCCAGCAGTTCATCCGGGATGGATAACTATGGCTACACCTTC
CASSSSGMDNYGYTF
>TRBJ2-7|.|TRBD2|TRBV3-1/TRBV3-2
TGTGCCAGCAGCCATCCCCTTAGCGGGAGGACCTACGAGCAGTACTTC
CASSHPLSGRTYEQYF
>TRBJ2-3|.|.|TRBV27
TGTGCCAGCAGTACCAGGGAATGGTCAGATACGCAGTATTTT
CASSTREWSDTQYF